This entry lists 29 T cell receptor beta chains sequenced from one sample in a study of blood T cell repertoires in COVID-19. Profiling relied on immunoSEQ multiplex PCR, and the TCRdb table lists in-frame clones only, not all of them. The sample holds approximately 190,000 clones, around 76% seen once. Sequenced: peripheral blood. The receptors come from a woman aged 55 to 70 with COVID-19, enrolled during active disease.

The rearrangement uses TRBV9 and TRBJ2-2; TRBD1 matches 7 bases. This CDR3 is 15 amino acids long. The germline CDR1 and CDR2 sequences are SGDLS and YYNGEE. J gave up 5 bases and V 0 bases, and 4 bases lay outside the gene matches. CDR3 coding DNA: TGTGCCAGCAGCGTAGAACAGGGGCGGACCGGGGAGCTGTTTTTT. Its translation: CASSVEQGRTGELFF.

The V call is TRBV7-9, the J call TRBJ1-2, with 8 bases aligning to TRBD1. Losses at the gene ends were 3 bases for V and 6 bases for J; bases not matched to a gene: 6. The CDR3 sequence is 14 residues long. CDR1 SEHNR and CDR2 FQNEAQ come from the germline V gene (reference sequence). The CDR3 DNA is TGTGCCAGCAGCTTCAACAGGGGGAAGGATGGCTACACCTTC. Amino acids: CASSFNRGKDGYTF.

This clone was recorded a few times. V gene TRBV6-5 combines with J gene TRBJ1-5; D is unclear. The CDR3 is 13 residues long. Looked up from germline, CDR1 is MNHEY and CDR2 is SVGAGI. Trimming left V 4 bases short and J 6 bases short, with 10 bases between. The CDR3 is CASSLTPGQPQHF. The CDR3 coding sequence is TGTGCCAGCAGTTTAACCCCAGGTCAGCCCCAGCATTTT.

The chain carries TRBV28 and TRBJ1-5, with 9 positions matching TRBD1. From germline, CDR1 is MDHEN and CDR2 SYDVKM. The CDR3 length is 16 residues. Trimming cost V 6 bases and J 3 bases; bases outside gene matches: 9. In nucleotides, the CDR3 is TGTGCCAGCAGGCACCCGGGACAGGGCTACAATCAGCCCCAGCATTTT. Amino acid sequence: CASRHPGQGYNQPQHF.

V and J are TRBV2 and TRBJ1-1; 7 bases agree with TRBD1. Germline V CDR1 and CDR2: SNHLY, FYNNEI. The V segment lost 6 bases and the J segment 5 bases; nucleotides outside the gene matches: 9. The CDR3 is 14 amino acids. The CDR3 DNA follows: TGTGCCAGCAGGCCCACAGGGGTTTGGACTGAAGCTTTCTTT. It is translated as CASRPTGVWTEAFF.

This CDR3 reads CASSAQLTGTQYF. CDR3 DNA sequence: TGTGCCAGTAGTGCCCAACTAACGGGTACGCAGTATTTT. This chain connects TRBV19 to TRBJ2-3; D remains unclear. CDR1 and CDR2 (germline): LNHDA, SQIVND (reference sequence). This CDR3 has 13 amino acids. V gave up 5 bases and J gave up 8 bases, with 14 bases separating them.

The CDR3 nucleotides are TGTGCCAGCAGCGTCGACAGGGCGGTCGGGAACACTGAAGCTTTCTTT. Protein product: CASSVDRAVGNTEAFF. This chain links TRBV9 with TRBJ1-1, with 7 bases aligning to TRBD1. Germline V gene data show CDR1 as SGDLS and CDR2 as YYNGEE. The CDR3 loop spans 16 amino acids. Trimming took 2 bases from V and 1 from J; bases not matched to a gene: 8.

The V and J genes are TRBV18 and TRBJ2-5; 11 bases line up with TRBD2. V trimming: 5 bases; J trimming: 4 bases; junction bases outside the gene matches: 3. The CDR3 runs 14 residues. Looked up from germline, CDR1 is KGHSH and CDR2 is LQKENI. The CDR3 protein is CASSSTSGAETQYF. In nucleotides, the CDR3 is TGTGCCAGCTCATCGACTAGCGGGGCAGAGACCCAGTACTTC.

This chain links TRBV4-1 with TRBJ2-6; tentatively, D is TRBD2 (7 bases). V was pared by 3 bases and J by 0 bases, with 15 bases between. This CDR3 contains 18 residues. Germline values: CDR1 MGHRA, CDR2 YSYEKL. The CDR3 protein is CASSQGGDTRSGANVLTF. The CDR3 DNA is TGCGCCAGCAGCCAGGGAGGGGACACCCGCTCTGGGGCCAACGTCCTGACTTTC.

The chain uses TRBV19 and TRBJ2-1; 10 bases fit TRBD2. V was clipped by 4 bases and J by 0 bases; unmatched bases: 9. Germline V gives CDR1 LNHDA, CDR2 SQIVND (reference sequence). The CDR3 is 18 residues long. The CDR3 DNA is TGTGCCAGTAGTAACATAGCGGGGGGACGAAGCTCCTACAATGAGCAGTTCTTC. This sequence encodes CASSNIAGGRSSYNEQFF.

The rearrangement uses TRBV12-3 or TRBV12-4 and TRBJ1-2, with a tentative D call TRBD1 (5 bases). V lost 8 bases to trimming and J lost 5 bases, with 15 bases between them. The CDR3 spans 13 residues. The CDR3 spells CASGGGDAYGYTF. CDR3 DNA: TGTGCCAGCGGGGGAGGGGACGCGTATGGCTACACCTTC.

This chain connects TRBV27 to TRBJ1-6, with D maybe TRBD1 (6 bases). Trimming cost V 6 bases and J 9 bases, with 18 bases left between them. Germline values: CDR1 MNHEY, CDR2 SMNVEV (reference sequence). The CDR3 is 15 residues long. The CDR3 nucleotides are TGTGCCAGCAGGCCTATACAGGGCCTAGGTTCACCCCTCCACTTT. It is translated as CASRPIQGLGSPLHF.

This chain uses TRBV30 with TRBJ1-6; D gene unclear. This CDR3 is built from 15 residues. The germline CDR1 and CDR2 sequences are GTSNPN and SVGIG (reference sequence). V gave up 0 bases and J gave up 4 bases, with 10 bases separating them. In DNA form, the CDR3 reads TGTGCCTGGAGTGTTCTGACGGGATATAATTCACCCCTCCACTTT. This encodes CAWSVLTGYNSPLHF.

This clone was picked up many times. The gene calls are TRBV23-1 and TRBJ2-7, with 9 positions matching TRBD2. TRBV23-1 is known as an ORF, though its function is uncertain. This CDR3 is built from 15 residues. V was pared by 6 bases and J by 0 bases, with 6 bases of the junction left unmatched. The CDR3 region has the DNA TGCGCCAGCAGGTCAGCGGGAGGTTTCTCCTACGAGCAGTACTTC. Translating it yields CASRSAGGFSYEQYF.

The chain combines TRBV11-2 with TRBJ2-7; perhaps TRBD1 as D (6 bases). Between the trimmed V and J ends, which lost 3 bases and 4 bases, there was a span of 10 bases. CDR1 is SGHAT, CDR2 FQNNGV, per germline. This CDR3 region has 13 residues. CDR3 sequence (DNA): TGTGCCAGCAGCTTGACAGGCGTATACGAGCAGTACGTC. It translates to CASSLTGVYEQYV.

In this sample, this clone turned up a few times. CDR3 nucleotides: TGTGCCAGCAGGGTAACAGGGACGGGCACTGAAGCTTTCTTT. Translated: CASRVTGTGTEAFF. The chain carries TRBV2 and TRBJ1-1, with D perhaps matching TRBD1 (6 bases). Per germline, CDR1 SNHLY and CDR2 FYNNEI. V was pared by 6 bases and J by 4 bases, with 15 bases between. The CDR3 consists of 14 residues. The full variable domain, rest sourced from reference TRBV2 and TRBJ1-1, is EPEVTQTPSHQVTQMGQEVILRCVPISNHLYFYWYRQILGQKVEFLVSFYNNEISEKSEIFDDQFSVERPDGSNFTLKIRSTKLEDSAMYFCASRVTGTGTEAFFGQGTRLTVV.

The rearrangement joins TRBV6-6 to TRBJ1-2; no firm D call. The germline gives CDR1 MNHNY, CDR2 SVGAGI (reference sequence). The CDR3 sequence is 12 residues long. The V end lost 6 bases, the J end lost 3 bases, and 8 bases lay between the germline ends. This chain's CDR3 is CASSPGDYGYTF. The DNA of the CDR3 is TGTGCCAGCAGCCCCGGGGACTATGGCTACACCTTC.

This clone was counted between two and nine times. The chain recombines TRBV7-8 with TRBJ2-5; 8 bases line up with TRBD1. Per germline, CDR1 SGHVS and CDR2 FQNEAQ. The CDR3 length is 14 residues. J lost 9 bases, V lost 1 base, and 7 bases had no gene match. CDR3 sequence (DNA): TGTGCCAGCAGCTTAGTTAGGGCGGACAGGGCCCAGTACTTC. Translated, it gives CASSLVRADRAQYF.

The CDR3 reads CAPGAGGYTDTQYF. For the CDR3, the DNA is TGTGCCCCGGGAGCGGGGGGGTACACAGATACGCAGTATTTT. The J gene is TRBJ2-3, the V gene TRBV5-4; 10 bases line up with TRBD2. The CDR3 totals 14 residues. CDR1 and CDR2 (germline): SGHNT, YYREEE (reference sequence). V trimming: 10 bases; J trimming: 2 bases; junction bases outside the gene matches: 7.

This clone was detected a few times. The chain has TRBV2 and TRBJ2-3, with a weak D call TRBD1 (6 bases). Germline lookup yields CDR1 SNHLY and CDR2 FYNNEI. CDR3 length: 13 amino acids. The ends were cut back, 7 bases at V and 2 bases at J, with 10 bases in the middle. The CDR3 here is CASNNRDTDTQYF. In DNA form, the CDR3 reads TGTGCCAGCAACAACAGGGACACAGATACGCAGTATTTT. Full variable domain (remainder filled in from reference TRBV2 and TRBJ2-3): EPEVTQTPSHQVTQMGQEVILRCVPISNHLYFYWYRQILGQKVEFLVSFYNNEISEKSEIFDDQFSVERPDGSNFTLKIRSTKLEDSAMYFCASNNRDTDTQYFGPGTRLTVL.

There are a few counts of this clone. The rearrangement uses TRBV5-1 and TRBJ2-7, with 13 bases matching TRBD2. The CDR3 has 15 residues. With V trimmed by 5 bases and J by 9 bases, 11 bases remained unmatched. Germline loops: CDR1 SGHRS, CDR2 YFSETQ. The CDR3 nucleotides read TGCGCCAGCAGGCCCGGACTAGCGGGGGCTTCTCGGCAGTACGTC. It translates to CASRPGLAGASRQYV.

The CDR3 bases are TGCGCCAGCAGCCGACCCGAGGAGGGTTTAATCGGCACAGATACGCAGTATTTT. Residues: CASSRPEEGLIGTDTQYF. This sequence joins TRBV4-1 and TRBJ2-3, with D perhaps TRBD2 (6 bases). V was pared by 4 bases and J by 1 base, with 21 bases between. Germline V gene data show CDR1 as MGHRA and CDR2 as YSYEKL. This CDR3 region has 18 residues.

The chain has TRBV7-8 and TRBJ2-1; D gene uncertain. Germline-derived CDR1 and CDR2 are SGHVS and FQNEAQ. CDR3 length: 11 amino acids. Deletions cut 5 bases from V and 8 bases from J, with 7 bases between. The CDR3 region is CASSPSDEQFF. For the CDR3, the DNA is TGTGCCAGCAGCCCCTCCGATGAGCAGTTCTTC.

This sequence joins TRBV10-3 and TRBJ1-1, with D maybe TRBD1 (6 bases). CDR3 length: 13 residues. The V end was cut by 7 bases, the J end by 0 bases, with 9 bases between. Germline values: CDR1 ENHRY, CDR2 SYGVKD. CDR3 bases: TGTGCCATCAAGGGACACTTGAACACTGAAGCTTTCTTT. This gives the protein CAIKGHLNTEAFF.

This clone was seen only once. The V call is TRBV5-6, the J call TRBJ2-7, with 8 bases that match TRBD2. The CDR3 has 14 amino acids. CDR1 is SGHDT, CDR2 YYEEEE, per germline. Unmatched junction bases numbered 7, after V lost 3 bases and J lost 5 bases. The CDR3 protein is CASSSGLAYDEQYV. As DNA, the CDR3 is TGTGCCAGCAGCTCTGGACTAGCCTATGACGAGCAGTACGTC.

The V and J genes are TRBV6-1 and TRBJ1-1, with D hard to call. V was clipped by 2 bases and J by 6 bases, with 4 bases between them. Germline V gives CDR1 MNHNS, CDR2 SASEGT. The CDR3 is 11 residues long. The CDR3 coding sequence is TGTGCCAGCAGTGAACTAGCTGAAGCTTTCTTT. Its protein is CASSELAEAFF.

The chain uses TRBV6-5 and TRBJ2-4; 7 positions match TRBD1. Germline CDR1 reads MNHEY; CDR2 reads SVGAGI. The V gene end was trimmed by 6 bases and the J gene end by 3 bases; junction bases not matched to a gene: 8. The length of the CDR3 is 15 residues. The CDR3 protein is CASRPPGQLKNIQYF. The CDR3 coding sequence is TGTGCCAGCAGACCTCCGGGACAGCTCAAAAACATTCAGTACTTC.

This clone was found a few times. The J gene is TRBJ2-7, the V gene TRBV3-1 (or the pseudogene TRBV3-2); D is perhaps TRBD2 (6 bases). Germline assignment: CDR1 LGHDT and CDR2 YNNKEL (reference sequence). The CDR3 loop spans 11 amino acids. V was trimmed by 5 bases and J by 5 bases, leaving 7 bases between them. The CDR3 loop is CASSGGDEQYV. Here the CDR3 DNA reads TGTGCCAGCAGCGGAGGGGACGAGCAGTACGTC.

V and J are TRBV7-8 and TRBJ1-5, with TRBD1 as a possible D gene (6 bases). The CDR3 contains 17 residues. Germline V gene sequence: CDR1 SGHVS, CDR2 FQNEAQ. The ends were cut back, 0 bases at V and 2 bases at J, with 14 bases in the middle. CDR3 amino acids: CASSLAGGGLGNQPQHF. The CDR3 DNA reads as TGTGCCAGCAGCTTAGCTGGGGGGGGGCTGGGCAATCAGCCCCAGCATTTT.